Sequencing of this TCR beta chain was carried out in a study of cytomegalovirus exposure and HLA in healthy donors. Study observations and caveats: Associated with HLA alleles at 0.05 false discovery rate in a later analysis were some 16,000 TCR beta sequences.

As to this clone: The antigen is undetermined.

V trimming: 5 bases; J trimming: 0 bases; junction bases outside the gene matches: 4. The CDR3 is made up of 15 amino acids. CDR1 and CDR2 from the germline V gene are SGHRS and YFSETQ. The PCR had 60 Vbeta and 13 Jbeta primers. The data were produced by immunoSEQ multiplex PCR, yet TCRdb's version contains in-frame clones alone and is incomplete. The sample lists about 110,000 clones, around 75% occurring once. This receptor was obtained from a woman in her 30s in good health and CMV-seronegative. The sequenced sample was PBMCs. The V gene is TRBV5-1, the J gene TRBJ1-1, with 10 bases aligning to TRBD1. CDR3 protein: CASRRQGALNTEAFF. The CDR3 region has the DNA TGCGCCAGCAGACGACAGGGGGCACTGAACACTGAAGCTTTCTTT. Full variable domain (remainder filled in from reference TRBV5-1 and TRBJ1-1): KAGVTQTPRYLIKTRGQQVTLSCSPISGHRSVSWYQQTPGQGLQFLFEYFSETQRNKGNFPGRFSGRQFSNSRSEMNVSTLELGDSALYLCASRRQGALNTEAFFGQGTRLTVV.